Listed here are 22 T cell receptor beta chains from one sample, sequenced in a study of monozygotic twins with inflammatory bowel disease. Following a re-call of the 5' RACE reads, TCRdb has one entry per CDR3 protein and lacks DNA. This sample contains 200,000 to 250,000 distinct CDR3 sequences. Sequencing used blood. The receptor set was obtained from a human donor with ulcerative colitis or Crohn's disease, or a healthy co-twin of an affected twin (not recorded which).

The chain is built from TRBV18 and TRBJ1-5. This CDR3 comprises 13 residues. The V gene's germline CDR1 is KGHSH and CDR2 LQKENI. CDR3 residues: CASSPRHNQPQHF.

The V and J genes are TRBV12-5 and TRBJ1-5; lacking DNA, the TRBD1 call made by TCRdb goes unchecked. Germline V lookup: CDR1 LGHNT, CDR2 FRNRAP. This CDR3 contains 13 residues. The CDR3 reads CASGLGRGQPQHF.

The J gene is TRBJ2-1, the V gene TRBV20-1; TCRdb names TRBD1, which stays unverified in the absence of DNA. The CDR3 covers 16 residues. The germline V gene encodes CDR1 DFQATT and CDR2 SNEGSKA (reference sequence). CDR3 sequence: CSASNRRVGDYNEQFF.

Frequency places this clonotype as medium-sized. This chain links TRBV29-1 with TRBJ1-1; TCRdb returns TRBD1, unconfirmable since there is no DNA. The length of the CDR3 is 14 residues. Germline loops: CDR1 SQVTM, CDR2 ANQGSEA. The CDR3: CSVYRGGVNTEAFF.

The chain employs TRBV29-1 and TRBJ2-2; the D call from TCRdb, TRBD2, cannot be confirmed without DNA. The germline gives CDR1 SQVTM, CDR2 ANQGSEA. The CDR3 extends over 11 amino acids. This chain's CDR3 is CSVGELGELFF.

This rearrangement joins TRBV5-5 to TRBJ2-2. In germline, CDR1 is SGHKS, CDR2 YYEKEE (reference sequence). The CDR3 sequence is 16 residues long. The CDR3 spells CASRLDASGNTGELFF.

The rearrangement links TRBV10-3 to TRBJ1-6; there is no DNA to check the TCRdb D call of TRBD1. Per germline, CDR1 ENHRY and CDR2 SYGVKD. The CDR3 is made up of 20 amino acids. This CDR3 is CAISESKVGVYRTYNSPLHF.

The chain recombines TRBV7-2 with TRBJ2-1; TCRdb returns TRBD2, unconfirmable since there is no DNA. Germline assignment: CDR1 SGHTA and CDR2 FQGNSA. The CDR3 is 15 amino acids. CDR3 region: CASSPRGGRWNEQFF. The entire variable domain, with the rest obtained from reference TRBV7-2 and TRBJ2-1, is as follows: GAGVSQSPSNKVTEKGKDVELRCDPISGHTALYWYRQSLGQGLEFLIYFQGNSAPDKSGLPSDRFSAERTGGSVSTLTIQRTQQEDSAVYLCASSPRGGRWNEQFFGPGTRLTVL.

V gene TRBV12-3 or TRBV12-4 combines with J gene TRBJ2-2; TCRdb reports TRBD1, a call that lacks DNA to check it against. The CDR3 is 14 residues long. CDR3 in amino acids: CASSTLGGHGELFF.

The J gene is TRBJ2-7, the V gene TRBV7-3; checking the TCRdb D call of TRBD1 is not possible without DNA. Germline V gives CDR1 SGHTA, CDR2 FQGTGA. The CDR3 spans 13 residues. CDR3 amino acids: CASSRTGNGEQYF.

This sequence joins TRBV9 and TRBJ2-1. In germline, CDR1 is SGDLS, CDR2 YYNGEE. This CDR3 contains 15 residues. CDR3 residues: CASSVDGATYNEQFF.

The chain carries TRBV10-1 and TRBJ2-1; checking the TCRdb D call of TRBD2 is not possible without DNA. Germline CDR1 and CDR2: WNHNN and SYGVQD (reference sequence). This CDR3 has 15 residues. The CDR3: CASSELAGSYNEQFF.

J is TRBJ1-6 and V is TRBV6-1; TCRdb designates TRBD1, a call that cannot be tested without DNA. The CDR3 covers 16 residues. Germline CDR1 reads MNHNS; CDR2 reads SASEGT. CDR3 sequence reads: CASSPQRDPDLSPLHF.

This chain uses TRBV7-9 with TRBJ1-4; TCRdb reports TRBD1, a call that lacks DNA to check it against. This CDR3 has 16 residues. CDR1 is SEHNR, CDR2 FQNEAQ, per germline (reference sequence). This chain's CDR3 is CASSLDGRWTVEKLFF.

The chain couples TRBV20-1 to TRBJ2-7; the TCRdb D gene call, TRBD1, has no DNA to confirm it. The germline V gene encodes CDR1 DFQATT and CDR2 SNEGSKA (reference sequence). There are 14 residues in the CDR3. CDR3 loop: CSARDPLGNHEQYF.

CDR3 loop: CSAKDQYEQYF. The chain employs TRBV20-1 and TRBJ2-7. This CDR3 region has 11 residues. Germline V lookup: CDR1 DFQATT, CDR2 SNEGSKA (reference sequence).

The rearrangement uses TRBV3-1 and TRBJ2-5. Germline values: CDR1 LGHDT, CDR2 YNNKEL (reference sequence). The CDR3 spans 12 residues. The CDR3 here is CASSQAGETQYF.

The chain uses TRBV6-1 and TRBJ2-1; TCRdb returns TRBD2, unconfirmable since there is no DNA. Germline V lookup: CDR1 MNHNS, CDR2 SASEGT. This CDR3 contains 16 residues. CDR3 protein: CASRRLAGDSYNEQFF.

The rearrangement uses TRBV7-2 and TRBJ1-1; TCRdb's D call, TRBD1, is unchecked because there is no DNA. The germline gives CDR1 SGHTA, CDR2 FQGNSA. The CDR3 totals 15 residues. The CDR3 loop reads CASSLMPGGVEEAFF.

The chain joins TRBV5-1 to TRBJ2-7; TCRdb names TRBD1, which stays unverified in the absence of DNA. This CDR3 is 12 amino acids long. Per the germline V gene, CDR1 is SGHRS and CDR2 is YFSETQ. This CDR3 reads CASSQQGREQYF.

V and J are TRBV11-2 and TRBJ1-1. There are 15 residues in the CDR3. The germline V gene has CDR1 SGHAT and CDR2 FQNNGV. CDR3 amino acids: CASSPSDTQNTEAFF.

V and J are TRBV5-1 and TRBJ2-1; TCRdb outputs TRBD2, but without DNA this stays unchecked. The CDR3 consists of 15 residues. Germline CDR1 reads SGHRS; CDR2 reads YFSETQ. CDR3 amino acids: CASSSGTSGPNEQFF.